These 28 T cell receptor beta chains came from one sample sequenced in a study of T-cell reconstitution after alpha-beta-depleted transplantation in children. Unique molecular identifiers were incorporated when the TCRbeta library was constructed. One entry per CDR3 protein, called by TCRdb with MiXCR from the PCR reads. The sample includes 450,000 to 500,000 distinct CDR3 sequences, approximately 12% of them seen just once. Sequenced material: PBMCs from the stem cell graft donor, taken from the stem cell graft. The receptor source for this set is a human donor who donated a stem cell graft to a child with combined immunodeficiency.

CDR3 coding DNA: TGCAGTGCTAGGGGGGCAGGTTATCTCACAGATACGCAGTATTTT. Translation: CSARGAGYLTDTQYF. The chain uses TRBV20-1 and TRBJ2-3, with D possibly TRBD1 on 6 matching bases. Looked up from germline, CDR1 is DFQATT and CDR2 is SNEGSKA (reference sequence). The V end was cut by 3 bases, the J end by 2 bases, with 15 bases between. The CDR3 length is 15 residues.

A few counts support this clonotype. The chain employs TRBV20-1 and TRBJ2-7; D remains unclear. There are 13 residues in the CDR3. CDR1 DFQATT and CDR2 SNEGSKA come from the germline V gene (reference sequence). Trimming left V 6 bases short and J 7 bases short, with 19 bases between. The CDR3, as DNA: TGCAGTGCCCCTCGGACCCTTAACGGAGAGCAGTACTTC. This sequence encodes CSAPRTLNGEQYF.

The rearrangement links TRBV20-1 to TRBJ1-2, with 9 bases that match TRBD1. Trimming at V came to 0 bases and at J to 7 bases, leaving 21 bases not matched to a gene. CDR1 and CDR2 from the germline V gene are DFQATT and SNEGSKA (reference sequence). CDR3 size: 19 residues. The chain's CDR3 is CSARDQSAKRGQGFRGYTF. Here the CDR3 DNA reads TGCAGTGCTAGAGATCAATCTGCAAAACGGGGACAGGGTTTTCGTGGCTACACCTTC.

This clonotype has a count of ten or more. The rearrangement links TRBV24-1 to TRBJ2-1; possible D gene TRBD2, 5 bases. V lost 5 bases, J lost 8 bases, and 18 bases lay in between. Germline V CDR1 and CDR2: KGHDR, SFDVKD. The CDR3 covers 15 residues. CDR3 in DNA: TGTGCCACCAGTGGAGAAGTTGGAGGCTTAGATGAGCAGTTCTTC. As protein: CATSGEVGGLDEQFF.

This clonotype was recorded a few times. The chain links TRBV11-2 to TRBJ2-5; TRBD1 matches at 7 bases. The ends lost 3 bases at V and 1 base at J; junction bases unmatched: 2. Per the germline V gene, CDR1 is SGHAT and CDR2 is FQNNGV. The CDR3 has 14 residues. The CDR3 reads CASSFWDSQETQYF. The CDR3 DNA reads as TGTGCCAGCAGCTTCTGGGACAGCCAAGAGACCCAGTACTTC.

This clonotype was observed at least ten times. The chain links TRBV6-5 to TRBJ2-1, with D possibly TRBD2 on 5 matching bases. The V gene's germline CDR1 is MNHEY and CDR2 SVGAGI. The CDR3 totals 12 residues. V dropped 0 bases and J dropped 9 bases, with 6 bases sitting between them. The CDR3 spells CASSYSGVEQFF. The CDR3, as DNA: TGTGCCAGCAGTTACTCCGGGGTTGAGCAGTTCTTC.

The sample holds a few counts of this clonotype. The chain is built from TRBV27 and TRBJ2-1; no clear D gene. The V and J ends lost 3 bases and 2 bases respectively, with 11 bases between them. The CDR3 extends over 15 amino acids. The germline V gene encodes CDR1 MNHEY and CDR2 SMNVEV (reference sequence). DNA for the CDR3: TGTGCCAGCAGTTTTAGTATAGGTCCCTACAATGAGCAGTTCTTC. Translated: CASSFSIGPYNEQFF.

This clonotype was seen more than once but under ten times. The chain couples TRBV20-1 to TRBJ2-7; D remains ambiguous. This CDR3 has 12 amino acids. The V and J ends lost 5 bases and 2 bases respectively, with 10 bases between them. The germline V gene encodes CDR1 DFQATT and CDR2 SNEGSKA (reference sequence). The CDR3 loop reads CSAARGPYEQYF. CDR3 coding DNA: TGCAGTGCTGCCCGAGGCCCCTACGAGCAGTACTTC.

This clonotype came up a few times. The V call is TRBV5-1, the J call TRBJ2-2; 10 bases align to TRBD2. CDR1 is SGHRS, CDR2 YFSETQ, per germline. The V segment lost 9 bases and the J segment 5 bases; nucleotides outside the gene matches: 7. CDR3 length: 14 residues. As DNA, the CDR3 is TGCGCCACCTCCGGACTAGCGGATACCGGGGAGCTGTTTTTT. Translating it yields CATSGLADTGELFF.

This clonotype was seen a handful of times. The chain has TRBV5-1 and TRBJ2-1; weak D call: TRBD1 (6 bases). Germline V lookup: CDR1 SGHRS, CDR2 YFSETQ. Trimming took 0 bases from V and 6 from J, leaving 10 bases between them. This CDR3 is 14 amino acids long. The CDR3 loop is CASSLGDNPNEQFF. The CDR3 coding sequence is TGCGCCAGCAGCTTGGGGGACAACCCCAATGAGCAGTTCTTC.

In this sample, this clonotype turned up many times. V and J are TRBV7-9 and TRBJ1-1; 7 nucleotides line up with TRBD1. J lost 3 bases, V lost 2 bases, and 6 bases had no gene match. This CDR3 is built from 15 residues. The germline CDR1 and CDR2 sequences are SEHNR and FQNEAQ (reference sequence). The CDR3 coding sequence is TGTGCCAGCAGCTTATTCTGGGACAGCCACACTGAAGCTTTCTTT. Encoded protein: CASSLFWDSHTEAFF.

The genes are TRBV18 and TRBJ2-5, with no clear D. The CDR3 contains 14 residues. Per the germline V gene, CDR1 is KGHSH and CDR2 is LQKENI. Trimming removed 2 bases from V and 2 bases from J, with 9 bases in between. CDR3 DNA sequence: TGTGCCAGCTCACCAGGAGCAACACAAGAGACCCAGTACTTC. It specifies CASSPGATQETQYF.

In this sample, this clonotype turned up a few times. V gene TRBV20-1 combines with J gene TRBJ2-3, with 7 bases identical to TRBD2. The germline V gene encodes CDR1 DFQATT and CDR2 SNEGSKA (reference sequence). The CDR3 totals 17 residues. With 3 bases clipped from V and 0 bases from J, the junction kept 12 bases outside the gene matches. CDR3 sequence: CSARGGWRGTSTDTQYF. The CDR3 DNA reads TGCAGTGCTAGGGGGGGGTGGAGAGGGACCAGCACAGATACGCAGTATTTT.

This clonotype turned up a few times. The chain has TRBV7-2 and TRBJ2-7; D is possibly TRBD1 (5 bases). CDR3 length: 15 amino acids. The germline V gene has CDR1 SGHTA and CDR2 FQGNSA. V shed 5 bases and J shed 4 bases, with 18 bases lying between them. The CDR3 loop reads CASSATGSSDYEQYF. In DNA, the CDR3 is TGTGCCAGCAGCGCAACAGGATCGAGCGATTACGAGCAGTACTTC.

In this sample, this clonotype turned up a few times. The CDR3, as DNA: TGTGCCAGCAGCCTAAGGACTAGCGGGAATTGGGCAGATACGCAGTATTTT. It translates to CASSLRTSGNWADTQYF. The J gene is TRBJ2-3, the V gene TRBV11-2, with 12 bases that match TRBD2. V shed 5 bases, J shed 4 bases, and the junction held 10 bases outside the gene matches. Germline assignment: CDR1 SGHAT and CDR2 FQNNGV. The CDR3 runs to 17 residues.

This clonotype was found many times. This chain links TRBV24-1 with TRBJ2-4; TRBD1 agrees at 8 bases. Germline V CDR1 and CDR2: KGHDR, SFDVKD. CDR3 length: 14 amino acids. V shed 4 bases and J 6 bases; nucleotides not matched to a gene: 4. The DNA of the CDR3 is TGTGCCACCAGTGACCCCGGACAGGGAAACATTCAGTACTTC. Protein sequence: CATSDPGQGNIQYF.

This clonotype was counted many times. The gene calls are TRBV13 and TRBJ2-1; TRBD2 agrees at 8 bases. The V gene end was trimmed by 4 bases and the J gene end by 5 bases; junction bases not matched to a gene: 7. The CDR3 loop spans 15 amino acids. Looked up from germline, CDR1 is PRHDT and CDR2 is FYEKMQ (reference sequence). The CDR3 region has the DNA TGTGCCAGCAGCTGGCTAATAGCGGGGAACAATGAGCAGTTCTTC. Protein product: CASSWLIAGNNEQFF.

In this sample, this clonotype turned up many times. The rearrangement links TRBV20-1 to TRBJ2-3, with TRBD2 identical over 7 bases. V dropped 6 bases and J dropped 4; count of bases not matched to a gene: 10. This CDR3 comprises 14 residues. Germline V gives CDR1 DFQATT, CDR2 SNEGSKA (reference sequence). The CDR3, as DNA: TGCAGTGCCCGCGGGAGTCACGCACCAGATACGCAGTATTTT. It translates to CSARGSHAPDTQYF.

This clonotype was observed at least ten times. The V call is TRBV29-1, the J call TRBJ2-7; no firm D call. CDR1 is SQVTM and CDR2 is ANQGSEA in the germline V gene. V dropped 2 bases and J dropped 2 bases, with 10 bases sitting between them. This CDR3 has 13 amino acids. The DNA of the CDR3 is TGCAGCGTTGAAAGTTTCAGACCCTACGAGCAGTACTTC. Its protein product is CSVESFRPYEQYF.

This clonotype was observed at least ten times. The rearrangement uses TRBV12-3 or TRBV12-4 and TRBJ2-7; 10 nucleotides align to TRBD1. The V gene end was trimmed by 3 bases and the J gene end by 9 bases; junction bases not matched to a gene: 8. There are 14 residues in the CDR3. CDR3 sequence: CASSFTGTGVGQYF. The CDR3 bases are TGTGCCAGCAGTTTTACCGGGACAGGGGTCGGGCAGTACTTC.

The chain links TRBV9 to TRBJ2-1; possible D gene TRBD1, 6 bases. Trimming removed 1 base from V and 6 bases from J, with 11 bases in between. CDR3 length equals 14 residues. CDR1 and CDR2 from the germline V gene are SGDLS and YYNGEE. In DNA form, the CDR3 reads TGTGCCAGCAGCGTAAACAGGGCCCCCAATGAGCAGTTCTTC. Protein product: CASSVNRAPNEQFF.

Only a few counts were recorded for this clonotype. The V and J genes are TRBV7-9 and TRBJ1-1; D unclear. Per germline, CDR1 SEHNR and CDR2 FQNEAQ (reference sequence). The CDR3 covers 14 residues. Trimming cost V 2 bases and J 1 base, with 8 bases left between them. CDR3 sequence: CASSLSHSNTEAFF. For the CDR3, the DNA is TGTGCCAGCAGCTTATCTCATTCGAACACTGAAGCTTTCTTT.

The J gene is TRBJ2-5, the V gene TRBV6-2 or TRBV6-3, with 8 bases identical to TRBD2. CDR3 length equals 17 residues. V was clipped by 1 base and J by 5 bases; unmatched bases: 12. Looked up from germline, CDR1 is MNHEY and CDR2 is SVGEGT. In DNA form, the CDR3 reads TGTGCCAGCAGTTACTGGCGGGAGGCCGGACCTACCGAGACCCAGTACTTC. Amino acids: CASSYWREAGPTETQYF.

V usage is TRBV10-3 and J usage is TRBJ1-5; no definite D call. V lost 2 bases and J lost 7, with 6 bases in between. The CDR3 covers 12 residues. The germline CDR1 and CDR2 sequences are ENHRY and SYGVKD. The CDR3 here is CAISEGGQPQHF. The CDR3, as DNA: TGTGCCATCAGTGAGGGCGGGCAGCCCCAGCATTTT.

The chain employs TRBV2 and TRBJ2-1; TRBD2 might be the D (5 bases). Germline V CDR1 and CDR2: SNHLY, FYNNEI. Trimming took off 2 bases at V and 0 bases at J, with 11 bases between the two ends. This CDR3 comprises 16 residues. CDR3 in amino acids: CASSEFTGISYNEQFF. The CDR3 DNA sequence: TGTGCCAGCAGTGAATTTACCGGGATCTCCTACAATGAGCAGTTCTTC.

This clonotype was picked up a small number of times. The J gene is TRBJ2-3, the V gene TRBV5-1; 8 bases line up with TRBD1. Germline CDR1 SGHRS, CDR2 YFSETQ. After removal of 4 bases from V and 6 bases from J, the junction contained 7 bases not matched to a gene. This CDR3 contains 14 residues. The CDR3 spells CASSPTGAEDTQYF. DNA of the CDR3: TGCGCCAGCAGCCCGACAGGGGCGGAGGATACGCAGTATTTT.

CDR3 sequence: CASSGGHTGELFF. DNA for the CDR3: TGCGCCAGCAGCGGGGGACACACCGGGGAGCTGTTTTTT. This sequence joins TRBV5-1 and TRBJ2-2, with D possibly called TRBD1 or TRBD2 (5 bases each). The CDR3 totals 13 residues. Germline-derived CDR1 and CDR2 are SGHRS and YFSETQ. V was shortened by 4 bases and J by 3 bases, with 7 bases between the two germline ends.

This clonotype was counted a few times. The chain has TRBV12-3 or TRBV12-4 and TRBJ2-2; unclear D gene. This CDR3 has 14 amino acids. Trimming removed 6 bases at V and 0 bases at J, with 8 bases between. The CDR3 bases are TGTGCCAGCAGGGACCGGACGAACACCGGGGAGCTGTTTTTT. This sequence encodes CASRDRTNTGELFF.